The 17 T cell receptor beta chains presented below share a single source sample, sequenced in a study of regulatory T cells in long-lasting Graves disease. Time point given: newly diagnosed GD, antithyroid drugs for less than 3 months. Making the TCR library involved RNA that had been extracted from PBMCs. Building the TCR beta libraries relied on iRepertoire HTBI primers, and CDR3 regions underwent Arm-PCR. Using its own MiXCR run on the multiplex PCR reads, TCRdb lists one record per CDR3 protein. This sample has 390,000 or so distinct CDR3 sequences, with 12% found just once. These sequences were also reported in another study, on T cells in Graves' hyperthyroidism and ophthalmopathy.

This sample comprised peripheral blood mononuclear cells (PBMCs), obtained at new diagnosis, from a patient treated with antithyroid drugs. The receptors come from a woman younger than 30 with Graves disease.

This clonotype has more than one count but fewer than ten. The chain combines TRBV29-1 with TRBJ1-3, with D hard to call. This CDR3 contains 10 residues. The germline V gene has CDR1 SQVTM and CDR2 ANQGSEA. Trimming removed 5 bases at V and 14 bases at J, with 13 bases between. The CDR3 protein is CSVQAEKLYF. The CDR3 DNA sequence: TGCAGCGTTCAGGCAGAGAAGTTATATTTT.

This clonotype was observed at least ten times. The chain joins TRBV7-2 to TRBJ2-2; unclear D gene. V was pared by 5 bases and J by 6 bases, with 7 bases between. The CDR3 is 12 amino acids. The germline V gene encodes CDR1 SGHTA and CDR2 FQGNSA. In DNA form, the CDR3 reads TGTGCCAGCAGCCCCCGGGCCGGGGAGCTGTTTTTT. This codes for CASSPRAGELFF.

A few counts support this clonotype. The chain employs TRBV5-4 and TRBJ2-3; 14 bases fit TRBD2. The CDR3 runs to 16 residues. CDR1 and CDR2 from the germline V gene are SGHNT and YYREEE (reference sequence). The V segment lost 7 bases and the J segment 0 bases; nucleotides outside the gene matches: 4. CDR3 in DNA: TGTGCCAGCGGGACTAGCGGGGGTTTCAGCACAGATACGCAGTATTTT. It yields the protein CASGTSGGFSTDTQYF.

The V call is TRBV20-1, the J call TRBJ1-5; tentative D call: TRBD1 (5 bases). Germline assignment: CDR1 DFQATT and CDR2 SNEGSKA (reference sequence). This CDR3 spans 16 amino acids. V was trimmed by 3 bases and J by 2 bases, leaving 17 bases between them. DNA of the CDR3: TGCAGTGCTAGTTGGGTCCCCAGGGTACGCAATCAGCCCCAGCATTTT. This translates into CSASWVPRVRNQPQHF.

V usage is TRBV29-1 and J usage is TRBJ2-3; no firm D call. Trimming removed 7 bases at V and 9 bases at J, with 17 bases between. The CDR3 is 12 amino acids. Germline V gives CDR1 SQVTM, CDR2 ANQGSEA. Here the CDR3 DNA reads TGCAGCGCCCCTTGGCAGTCTGACACGCAGTATTTT. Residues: CSAPWQSDTQYF.

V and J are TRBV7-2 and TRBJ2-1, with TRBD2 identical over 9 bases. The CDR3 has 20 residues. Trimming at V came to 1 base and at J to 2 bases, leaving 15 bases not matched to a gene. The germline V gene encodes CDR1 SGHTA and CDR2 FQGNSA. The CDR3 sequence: CASSLVRVFLAGSTYNEQFF. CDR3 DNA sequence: TGTGCCAGCAGCTTAGTCAGGGTTTTTCTAGCGGGGTCAACCTACAATGAGCAGTTCTTC. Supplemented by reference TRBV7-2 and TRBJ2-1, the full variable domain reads GAGVSQSPSNKVTEKGKDVELRCDPISGHTALYWYRQSLGQGLEFLIYFQGNSAPDKSGLPSDRFSAERTGGSVSTLTIQRTQQEDSAVYLCASSLVRVFLAGSTYNEQFFGPGTRLTVL.

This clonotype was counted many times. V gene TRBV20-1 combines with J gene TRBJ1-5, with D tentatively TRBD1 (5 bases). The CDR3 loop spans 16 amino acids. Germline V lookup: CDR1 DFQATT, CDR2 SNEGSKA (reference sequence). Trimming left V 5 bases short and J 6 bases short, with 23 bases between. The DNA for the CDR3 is TGCAGTGCTTCCCGGGGAAGGCAGGGCTCCGTTCAGCCCCAGCATTTT. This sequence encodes CSASRGRQGSVQPQHF.

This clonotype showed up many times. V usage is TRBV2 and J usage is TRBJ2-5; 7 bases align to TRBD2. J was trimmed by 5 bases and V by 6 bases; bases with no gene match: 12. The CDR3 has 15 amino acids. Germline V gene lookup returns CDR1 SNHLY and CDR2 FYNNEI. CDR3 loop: CASSPPSGGRETQYF. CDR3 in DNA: TGTGCCAGCAGCCCTCCTTCCGGGGGGAGGGAGACCCAGTACTTC.

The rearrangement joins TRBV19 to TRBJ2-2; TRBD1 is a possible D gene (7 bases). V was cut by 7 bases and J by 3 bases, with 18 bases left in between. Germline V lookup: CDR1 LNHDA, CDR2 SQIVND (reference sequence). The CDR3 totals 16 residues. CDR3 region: CASTPAGGHDTGELFF. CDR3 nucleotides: TGTGCCAGTACCCCAGCAGGGGGGCACGACACCGGGGAGCTGTTTTTT.

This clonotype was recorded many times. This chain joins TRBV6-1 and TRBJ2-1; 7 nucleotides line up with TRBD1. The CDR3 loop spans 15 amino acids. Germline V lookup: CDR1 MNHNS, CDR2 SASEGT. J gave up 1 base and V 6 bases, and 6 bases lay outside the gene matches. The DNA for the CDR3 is TGTGCCAGCAGGGAGAGGGACAGATCCTACAATGAGCAGTTCTTC. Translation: CASRERDRSYNEQFF.

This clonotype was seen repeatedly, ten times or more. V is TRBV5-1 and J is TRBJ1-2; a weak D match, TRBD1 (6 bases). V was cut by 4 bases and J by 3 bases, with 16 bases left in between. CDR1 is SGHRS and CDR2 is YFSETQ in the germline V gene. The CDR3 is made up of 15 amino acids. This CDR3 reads CASSLQGRRHYGYTF. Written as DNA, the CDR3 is TGCGCCAGCAGCCTCCAGGGGCGACGTCACTATGGCTACACCTTC.

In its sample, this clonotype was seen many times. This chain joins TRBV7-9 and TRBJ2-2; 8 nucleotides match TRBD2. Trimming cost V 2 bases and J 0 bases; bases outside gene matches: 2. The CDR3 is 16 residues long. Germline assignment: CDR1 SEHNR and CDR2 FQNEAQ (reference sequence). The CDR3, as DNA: TGTGCCAGCAGCTTAAGAGCGGGAGCGAACACCGGGGAGCTGTTTTTT. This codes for CASSLRAGANTGELFF. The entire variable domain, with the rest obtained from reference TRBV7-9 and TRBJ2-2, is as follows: DTGVSQNPRHKITKRGQNVTFRCDPISEHNRLYWYRQTLGQGPEFLTYFQNEAQLEKSRLLSDRFSAERPKGSFSTLEIQRTEQGDSAMYLCASSLRAGANTGELFFGEGSRLTVL.

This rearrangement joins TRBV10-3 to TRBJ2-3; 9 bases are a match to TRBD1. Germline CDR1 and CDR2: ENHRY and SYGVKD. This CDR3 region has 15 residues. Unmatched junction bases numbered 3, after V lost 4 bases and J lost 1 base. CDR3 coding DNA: TGTGCCATCAGTGGGAACAGGGGGCGCACAGATACGCAGTATTTT. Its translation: CAISGNRGRTDTQYF.

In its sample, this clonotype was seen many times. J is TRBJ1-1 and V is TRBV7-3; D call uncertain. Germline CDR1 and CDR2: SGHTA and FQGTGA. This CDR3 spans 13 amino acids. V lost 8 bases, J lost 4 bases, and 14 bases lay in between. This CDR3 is CASERTPGTEAFF. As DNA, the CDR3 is TGTGCCAGCGAAAGAACCCCGGGCACTGAAGCTTTCTTT.

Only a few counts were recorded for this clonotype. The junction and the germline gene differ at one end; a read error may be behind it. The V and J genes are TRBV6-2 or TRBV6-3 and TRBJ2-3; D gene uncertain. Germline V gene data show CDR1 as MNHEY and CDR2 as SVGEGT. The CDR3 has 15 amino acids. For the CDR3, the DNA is TGTGCCAGCAGATACTCCTTCGGATCCACAGATACGCAGTATTTT. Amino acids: CASRYSFGSTDTQYF.

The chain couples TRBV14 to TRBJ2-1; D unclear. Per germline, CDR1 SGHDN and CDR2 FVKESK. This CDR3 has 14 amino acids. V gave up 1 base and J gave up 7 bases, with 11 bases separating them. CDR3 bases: TGTGCCAGCAGCCAAGGTACCAAAAGGAATGAGCAGTTCTTC. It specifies CASSQGTKRNEQFF.

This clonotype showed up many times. CDR3 bases: TGTGCCAGCAGCCAAGAGCGGGGGACCACGGGGTGGGGTCGAGAGCAGTTCTTC. Protein sequence: CASSQERGTTGWGREQFF. The V call is TRBV3-1, the J call TRBJ2-1, with TRBD2 matching over 7 bases. CDR3 length: 18 residues. V shed 0 bases, J shed 10 bases, and the junction held 18 bases outside the gene matches. In germline, CDR1 is LGHDT, CDR2 YNNKEL (reference sequence).